The 15 T cell receptor beta chains presented below share a single source sample, sequenced in a study of CXCR3-negative and CXCR3-positive naive CD8 T cells. Study observations and caveats: In CXCR3-positive naive cells, the TRB CDR3s were more hydrophobic than in CXCR3-negative naive cells.

The study made its TRB cDNA libraries by 5' RACE, adding UMI labels. TCRdb reprocessed the 5' RACE reads; each CDR3 protein has one entry and no DNA is given. The sample's table shows roughly 130,000 distinct CDR3 sequences. These receptors lack a known antigen. Sequencing was done on a sample of naive CXCR3+ CD8+ T cells from blood. Subset specified: CD45RO-CCR7+CD27+CD95- naive CD8+ T cells expressing CXCR3 (TNR3+). These receptor sequences come from a human donor in good health. Some clones in this sample may be carry-over from other donors' samples.

V gene TRBV29-1 combines with J gene TRBJ1-1. Per the germline V gene, CDR1 is SQVTM and CDR2 is ANQGSEA. The CDR3 is 12 amino acids. CDR3 region: CSVEDLGAEAFF.

This sequence joins TRBV20-1 and TRBJ2-7; the D call of TRBD2 rests on TCRdb alone, since no DNA is present to check it. Germline loops: CDR1 DFQATT, CDR2 SNEGSKA (reference sequence). This CDR3 has 16 residues. The CDR3 region is CSASSQEAGGPYEQYF.

V usage is TRBV3-1 and J usage is TRBJ2-7; TCRdb's D call of TRBD1 is untestable without DNA. CDR3 length: 15 amino acids. The germline V gene encodes CDR1 LGHDT and CDR2 YNNKEL (reference sequence). CDR3 sequence: CASSQENGAHYEQYF.

The V and J genes are TRBV5-1 and TRBJ2-3; TCRdb designates TRBD1, a call that cannot be tested without DNA. This CDR3 region has 13 residues. Per the germline V gene, CDR1 is SGHRS and CDR2 is YFSETQ. The CDR3 region is CASRPEGADTQYF.

The CDR3 is CASSLLTETQYF. V gene TRBV5-4 combines with J gene TRBJ2-5. CDR1 is SGHNT, CDR2 YYREEE, per germline (reference sequence). CDR3 length: 12 amino acids.

V usage is TRBV29-1 and J usage is TRBJ1-1; TCRdb proposes TRBD1, but this gene call is untestable without DNA. This CDR3 has 14 amino acids. The germline V gene has CDR1 SQVTM and CDR2 ANQGSEA. The chain's CDR3 is CSVDWAPGGTEAFF.

The J gene is TRBJ2-5, the V gene TRBV7-9. The CDR3 runs to 12 residues. Germline CDR1 is SEHNR and CDR2 is FQNEAQ (reference sequence). CDR3 sequence: CASAQIQETQYF.

The gene calls are TRBV4-3 and TRBJ1-1; the D call from TCRdb, TRBD1, cannot be confirmed without DNA. Germline values: CDR1 LGHNA, CDR2 YSLEER. CDR3 length: 19 residues. This CDR3 reads CAGSQDLRDSLNLWTEAFF.

This chain links TRBV29-1 with TRBJ2-1; TCRdb selects TRBD2, and the lack of DNA leaves this call unchecked. Germline CDR1 SQVTM, CDR2 ANQGSEA. The CDR3 consists of 17 residues. CDR3 sequence reads: CSVGKWYAGESYNEQFF.

The V gene is TRBV5-1, the J gene TRBJ2-7. Germline V lookup: CDR1 SGHRS, CDR2 YFSETQ. The CDR3 totals 12 residues. This CDR3 is CASSQSSYEQYF.

The V call is TRBV30, the J call TRBJ1-1. Germline loops: CDR1 GTSNPN, CDR2 SVGIG (reference sequence). CDR3 length equals 11 residues. The CDR3: CAWSVSPEAFF.

CDR3 residues: CATILTGALNTEAFF. The chain uses TRBV28 and TRBJ1-1; TCRdb's D call of TRBD1 is untestable without DNA. CDR1 is MDHEN, CDR2 SYDVKM, per germline. The CDR3 loop spans 15 amino acids. The full variable domain, its missing parts supplied by reference TRBV28 and TRBJ1-1, is DVKVTQSSRYLVKRTGEKVFLECVQDMDHENMFWYRQDPGLGLRLIYFSYDVKMKEKGDIPEGYSVSREKKERFSLILESASTNQTSMYLCATILTGALNTEAFFGQGTRLTVV.

The chain links TRBV5-6 to TRBJ2-3; checking the TCRdb D call of TRBD2 is not possible without DNA. The CDR3 is made up of 15 amino acids. Germline V gene lookup returns CDR1 SGHDT and CDR2 YYEEEE. The CDR3 protein is CASSFSGRGTDTQYF.

The chain links TRBV2 to TRBJ2-7; the D call of TRBD2 rests on TCRdb alone, since no DNA is present to check it. CDR1 is SNHLY, CDR2 FYNNEI, per germline. The CDR3 runs 15 residues. Here the CDR3 reads CASRSRTSQRDEQYF.

The chain carries TRBV7-6 and TRBJ2-5. The CDR3 is made up of 14 amino acids. CDR1 and CDR2 from the germline V gene are SGHVS and FNYEAQ. CDR3 loop: CASSLVGYQETQYF.